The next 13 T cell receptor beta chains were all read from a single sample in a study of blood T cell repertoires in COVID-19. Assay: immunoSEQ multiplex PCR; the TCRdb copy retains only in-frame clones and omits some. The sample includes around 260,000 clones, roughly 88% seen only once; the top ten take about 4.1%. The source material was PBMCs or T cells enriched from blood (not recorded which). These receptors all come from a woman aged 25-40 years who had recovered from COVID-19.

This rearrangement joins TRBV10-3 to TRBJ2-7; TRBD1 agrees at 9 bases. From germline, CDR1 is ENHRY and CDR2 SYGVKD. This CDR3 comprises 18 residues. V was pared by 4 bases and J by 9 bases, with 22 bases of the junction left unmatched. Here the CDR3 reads CAISGGQGRGRELSGQYF. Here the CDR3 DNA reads TGTGCCATCAGTGGGGGACAGGGTAGGGGCCGGGAGTTATCGGGGCAGTACTTC.

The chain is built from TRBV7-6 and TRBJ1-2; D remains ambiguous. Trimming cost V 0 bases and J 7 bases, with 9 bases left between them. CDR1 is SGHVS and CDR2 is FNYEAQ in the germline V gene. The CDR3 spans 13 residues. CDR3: CASSLAEETGYTF. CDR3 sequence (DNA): TGTGCCAGCAGCTTAGCAGAGGAGACTGGCTACACCTTC.

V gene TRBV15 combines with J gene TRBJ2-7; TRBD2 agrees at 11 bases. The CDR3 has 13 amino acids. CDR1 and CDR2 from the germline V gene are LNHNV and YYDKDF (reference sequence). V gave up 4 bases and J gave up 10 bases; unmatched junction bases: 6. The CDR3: CATSKGGLADQYF. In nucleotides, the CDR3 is TGTGCCACCAGCAAGGGGGGACTAGCGGATCAGTACTTC.

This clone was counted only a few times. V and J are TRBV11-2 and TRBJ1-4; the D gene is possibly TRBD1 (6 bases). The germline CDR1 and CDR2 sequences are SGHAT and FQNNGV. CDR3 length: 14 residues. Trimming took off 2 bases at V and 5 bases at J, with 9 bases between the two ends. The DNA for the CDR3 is TGTGCCAGCAGCTTATCCAGGGGAAATGAAAAACTGTTTTTT. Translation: CASSLSRGNEKLFF.

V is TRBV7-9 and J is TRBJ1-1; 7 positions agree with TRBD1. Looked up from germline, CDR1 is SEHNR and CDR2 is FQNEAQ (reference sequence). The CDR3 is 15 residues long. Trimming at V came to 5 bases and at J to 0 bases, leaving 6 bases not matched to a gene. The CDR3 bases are TGTGCCAGCAGCCCCGGACAGGCACTGAACACTGAAGCTTTCTTT. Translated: CASSPGQALNTEAFF.

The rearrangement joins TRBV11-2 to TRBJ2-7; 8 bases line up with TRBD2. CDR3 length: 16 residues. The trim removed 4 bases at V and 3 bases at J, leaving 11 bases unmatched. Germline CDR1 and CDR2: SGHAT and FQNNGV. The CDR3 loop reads CASSSNTGGPFYEQYF. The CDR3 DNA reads TGTGCCAGCAGCTCAAATACGGGAGGGCCCTTCTACGAGCAGTACTTC.

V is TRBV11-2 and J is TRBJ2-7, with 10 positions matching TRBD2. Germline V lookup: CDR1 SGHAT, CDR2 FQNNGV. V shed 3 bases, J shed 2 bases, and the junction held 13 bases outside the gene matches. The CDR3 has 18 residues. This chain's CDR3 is CASSFALAGGAAPYEQYF. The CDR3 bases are TGTGCCAGCAGCTTTGCCTTAGCGGGAGGTGCCGCGCCCTACGAGCAGTACTTC.

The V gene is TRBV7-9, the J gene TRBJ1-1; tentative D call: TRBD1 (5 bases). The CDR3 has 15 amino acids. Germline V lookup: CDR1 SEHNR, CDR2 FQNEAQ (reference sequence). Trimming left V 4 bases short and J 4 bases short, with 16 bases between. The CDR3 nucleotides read TGTGCCAGCAGCTCGGGGGTGGAGGGCGGCACTGAAGCTTTCTTT. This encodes CASSSGVEGGTEAFF.

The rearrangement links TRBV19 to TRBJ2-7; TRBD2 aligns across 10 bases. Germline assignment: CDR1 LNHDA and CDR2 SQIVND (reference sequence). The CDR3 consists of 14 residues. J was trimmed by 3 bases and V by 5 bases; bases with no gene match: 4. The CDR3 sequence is CASSASGSLYEQYF. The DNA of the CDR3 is TGTGCCAGTAGTGCTAGCGGGAGTCTCTACGAGCAGTACTTC.

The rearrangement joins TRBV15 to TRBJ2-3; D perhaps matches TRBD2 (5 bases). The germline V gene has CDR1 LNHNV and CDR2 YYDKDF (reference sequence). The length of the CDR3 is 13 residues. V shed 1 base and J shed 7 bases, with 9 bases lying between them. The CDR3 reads CATSRVSGNTQYF. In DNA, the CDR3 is TGTGCCACCAGCAGAGTCTCGGGGAATACGCAGTATTTT.

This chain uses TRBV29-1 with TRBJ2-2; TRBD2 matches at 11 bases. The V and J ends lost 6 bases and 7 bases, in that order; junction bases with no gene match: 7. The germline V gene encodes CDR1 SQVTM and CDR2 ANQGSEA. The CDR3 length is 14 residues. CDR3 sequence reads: CSVQTSGINGELFF. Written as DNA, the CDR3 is TGCAGCGTCCAGACTAGCGGGATTAACGGGGAGCTGTTTTTT.

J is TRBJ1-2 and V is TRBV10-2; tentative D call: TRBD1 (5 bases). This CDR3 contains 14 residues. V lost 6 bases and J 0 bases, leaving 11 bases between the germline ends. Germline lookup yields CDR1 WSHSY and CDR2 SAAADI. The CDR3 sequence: CASRPQGTNYGYTF. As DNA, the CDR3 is TGCGCCAGCAGGCCCCAGGGAACTAACTATGGCTACACCTTC.

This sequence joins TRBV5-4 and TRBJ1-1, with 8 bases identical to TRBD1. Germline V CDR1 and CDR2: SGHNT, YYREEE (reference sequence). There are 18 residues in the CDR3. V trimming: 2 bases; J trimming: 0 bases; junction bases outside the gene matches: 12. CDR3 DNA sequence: TGTGCCAGCAGCTTTGCCTACAGGGGGTTGGGGATGAACACTGAAGCTTTCTTT. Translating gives CASSFAYRGLGMNTEAFF.